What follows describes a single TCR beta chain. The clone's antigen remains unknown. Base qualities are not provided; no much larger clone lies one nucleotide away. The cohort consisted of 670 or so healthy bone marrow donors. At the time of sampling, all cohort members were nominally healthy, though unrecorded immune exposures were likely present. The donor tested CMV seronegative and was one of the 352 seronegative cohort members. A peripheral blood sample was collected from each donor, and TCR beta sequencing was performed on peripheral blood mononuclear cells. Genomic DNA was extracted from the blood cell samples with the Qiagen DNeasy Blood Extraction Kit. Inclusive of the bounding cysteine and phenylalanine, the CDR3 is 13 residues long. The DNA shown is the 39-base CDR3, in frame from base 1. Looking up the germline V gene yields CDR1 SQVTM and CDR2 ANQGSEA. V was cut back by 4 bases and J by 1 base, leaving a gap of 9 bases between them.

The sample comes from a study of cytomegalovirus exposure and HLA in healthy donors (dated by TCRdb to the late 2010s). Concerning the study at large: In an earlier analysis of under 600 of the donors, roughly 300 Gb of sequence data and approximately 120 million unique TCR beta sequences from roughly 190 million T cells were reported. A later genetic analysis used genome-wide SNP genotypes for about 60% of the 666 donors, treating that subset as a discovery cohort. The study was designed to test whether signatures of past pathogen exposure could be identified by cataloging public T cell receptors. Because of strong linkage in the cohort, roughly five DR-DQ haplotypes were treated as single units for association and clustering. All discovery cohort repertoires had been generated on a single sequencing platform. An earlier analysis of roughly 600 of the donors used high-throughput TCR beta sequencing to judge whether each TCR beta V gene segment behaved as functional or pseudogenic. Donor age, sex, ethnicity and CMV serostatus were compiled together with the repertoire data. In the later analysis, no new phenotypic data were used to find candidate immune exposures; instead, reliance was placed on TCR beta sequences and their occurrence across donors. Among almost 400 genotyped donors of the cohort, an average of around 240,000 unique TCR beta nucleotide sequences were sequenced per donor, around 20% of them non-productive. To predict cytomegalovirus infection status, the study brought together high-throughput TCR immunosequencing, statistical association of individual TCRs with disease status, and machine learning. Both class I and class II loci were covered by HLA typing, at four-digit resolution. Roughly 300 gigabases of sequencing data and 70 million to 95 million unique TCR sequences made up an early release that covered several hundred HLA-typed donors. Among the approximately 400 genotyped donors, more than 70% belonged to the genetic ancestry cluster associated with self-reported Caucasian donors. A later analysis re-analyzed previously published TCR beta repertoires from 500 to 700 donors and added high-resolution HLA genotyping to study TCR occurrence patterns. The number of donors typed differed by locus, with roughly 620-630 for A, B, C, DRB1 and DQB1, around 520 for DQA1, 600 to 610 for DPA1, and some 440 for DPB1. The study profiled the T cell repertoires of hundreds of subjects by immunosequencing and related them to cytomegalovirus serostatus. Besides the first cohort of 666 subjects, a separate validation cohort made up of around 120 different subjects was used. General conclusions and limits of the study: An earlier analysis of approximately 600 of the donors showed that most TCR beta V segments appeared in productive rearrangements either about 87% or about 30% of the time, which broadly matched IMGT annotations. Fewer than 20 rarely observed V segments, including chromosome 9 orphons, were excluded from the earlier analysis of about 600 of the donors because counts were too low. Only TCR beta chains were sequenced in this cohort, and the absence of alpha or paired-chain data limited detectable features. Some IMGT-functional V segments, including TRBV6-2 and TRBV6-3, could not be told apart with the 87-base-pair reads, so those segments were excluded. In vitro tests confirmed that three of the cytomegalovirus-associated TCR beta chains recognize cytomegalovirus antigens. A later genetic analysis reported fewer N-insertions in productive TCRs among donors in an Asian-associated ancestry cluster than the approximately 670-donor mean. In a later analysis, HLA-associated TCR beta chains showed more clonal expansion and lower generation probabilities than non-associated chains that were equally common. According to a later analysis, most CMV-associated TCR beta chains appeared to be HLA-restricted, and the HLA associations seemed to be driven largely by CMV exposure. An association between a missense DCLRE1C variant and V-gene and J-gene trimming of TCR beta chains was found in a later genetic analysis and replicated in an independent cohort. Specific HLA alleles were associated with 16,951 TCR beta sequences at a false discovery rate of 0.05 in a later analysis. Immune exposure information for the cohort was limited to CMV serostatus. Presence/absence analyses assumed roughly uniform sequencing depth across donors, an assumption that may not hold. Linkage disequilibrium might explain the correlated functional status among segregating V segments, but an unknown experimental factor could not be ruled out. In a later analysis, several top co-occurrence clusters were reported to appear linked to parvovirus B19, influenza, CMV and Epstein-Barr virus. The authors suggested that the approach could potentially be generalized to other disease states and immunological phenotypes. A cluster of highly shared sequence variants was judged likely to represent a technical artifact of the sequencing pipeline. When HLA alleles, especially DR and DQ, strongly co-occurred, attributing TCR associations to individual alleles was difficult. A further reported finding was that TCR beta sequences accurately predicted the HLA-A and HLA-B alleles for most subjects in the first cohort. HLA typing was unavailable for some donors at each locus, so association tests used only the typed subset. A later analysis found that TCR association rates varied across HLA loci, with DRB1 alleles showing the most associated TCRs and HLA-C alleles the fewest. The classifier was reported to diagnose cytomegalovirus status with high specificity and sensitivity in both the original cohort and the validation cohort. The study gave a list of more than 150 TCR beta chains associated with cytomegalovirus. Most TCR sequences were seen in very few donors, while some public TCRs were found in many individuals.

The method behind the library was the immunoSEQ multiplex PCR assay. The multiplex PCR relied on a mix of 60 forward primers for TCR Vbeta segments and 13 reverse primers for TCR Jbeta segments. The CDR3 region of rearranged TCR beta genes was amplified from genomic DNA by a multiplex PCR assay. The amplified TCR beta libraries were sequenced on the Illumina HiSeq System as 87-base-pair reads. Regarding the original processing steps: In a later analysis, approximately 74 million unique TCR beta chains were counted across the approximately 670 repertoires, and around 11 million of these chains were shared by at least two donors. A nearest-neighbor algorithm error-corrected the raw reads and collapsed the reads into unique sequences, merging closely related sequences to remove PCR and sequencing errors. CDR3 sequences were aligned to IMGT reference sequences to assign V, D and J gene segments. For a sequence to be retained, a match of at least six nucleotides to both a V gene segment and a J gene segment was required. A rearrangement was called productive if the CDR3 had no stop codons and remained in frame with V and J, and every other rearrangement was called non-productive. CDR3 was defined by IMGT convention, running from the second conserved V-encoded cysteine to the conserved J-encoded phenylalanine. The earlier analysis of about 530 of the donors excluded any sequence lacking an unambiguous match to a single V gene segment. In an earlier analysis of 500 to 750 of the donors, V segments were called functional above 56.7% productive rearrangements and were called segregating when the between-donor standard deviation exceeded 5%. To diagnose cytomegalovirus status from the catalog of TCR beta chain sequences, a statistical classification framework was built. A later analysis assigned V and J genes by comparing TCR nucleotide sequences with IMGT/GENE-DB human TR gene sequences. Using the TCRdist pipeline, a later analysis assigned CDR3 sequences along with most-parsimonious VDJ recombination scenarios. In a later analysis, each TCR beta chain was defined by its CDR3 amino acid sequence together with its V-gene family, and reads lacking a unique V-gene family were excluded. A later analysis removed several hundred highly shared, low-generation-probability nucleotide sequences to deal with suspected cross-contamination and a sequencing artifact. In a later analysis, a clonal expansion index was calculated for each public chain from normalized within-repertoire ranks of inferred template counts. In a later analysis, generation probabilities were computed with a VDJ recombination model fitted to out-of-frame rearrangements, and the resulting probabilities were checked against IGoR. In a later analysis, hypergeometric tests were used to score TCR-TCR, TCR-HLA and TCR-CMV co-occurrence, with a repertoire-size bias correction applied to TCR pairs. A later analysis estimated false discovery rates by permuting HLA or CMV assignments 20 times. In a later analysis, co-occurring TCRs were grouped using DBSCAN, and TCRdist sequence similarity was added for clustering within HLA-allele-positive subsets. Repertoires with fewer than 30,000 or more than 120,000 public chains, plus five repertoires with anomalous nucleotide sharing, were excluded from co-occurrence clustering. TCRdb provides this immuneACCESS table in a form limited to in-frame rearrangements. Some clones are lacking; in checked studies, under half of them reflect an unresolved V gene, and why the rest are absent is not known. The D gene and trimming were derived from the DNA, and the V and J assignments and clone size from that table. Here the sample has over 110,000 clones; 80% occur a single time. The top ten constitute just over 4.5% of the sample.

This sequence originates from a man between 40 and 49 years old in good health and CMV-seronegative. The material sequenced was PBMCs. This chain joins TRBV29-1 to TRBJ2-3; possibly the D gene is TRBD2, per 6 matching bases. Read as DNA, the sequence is TGCAGCGTTGCGGGGGTAGGCACAGATACGCAGTATTTT. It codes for CSVAGVGTDTQYF.